The following is a T cell receptor (beta chain) sequence with its context. The antigen remains unidentified. The read finishes 3 residues shy of the CDR3 end, and the germline J gene is used to complete it. The CDR3 runs to 11 residues. The V end lost 6 bases, the J end lost 5 bases, and 7 bases lay between the germline ends. Germline V gene data show CDR1 as MNHEY and CDR2 as SVGEGT. These data originate in a study of T cells in women clearing cervical HPV infection. Study in general: Women with histologically confirmed HPV16-related CIN3 or worse, 2 with invasive cancer, served as cases. For cases, blood was sampled a median around 140 days after lesion detection, interquartile range about 90 to 210 days.

Study observations and caveats: TRBV6-7 relative abundance averaged roughly 0.099% in cases and about 0.15% in controls.

Generated by immunoSEQ multiplex PCR, the TCRdb table keeps only in-frame clones and is missing some. This sample's table reports approximately 37,000 clones. This chain joins TRBV6-2 or TRBV6-3 and TRBJ1-1; D unresolved. The clonotype comes from a woman between 18 and 75 years old with a cervical HPV16 infection that either progressed to CIN3+ or cleared (not recorded which). The sequencing input was blood buffy coat. The CDR3 reads CASRANTEAFF. Partial CDR3 DNA: TGTGCCAGCAGGGCCAATACTGAA.